Listed here are 18 T cell receptor beta chains from one sample, sequenced in a study of spatial heterogeneity in lung cancer. Study outcomes and limitations: Mutation tallies in tumors tracked expanded intratumoral alpha and beta TCR counts.

No antigen is known for these receptors. The sample's time point: sample taken at primary tumor resection. TCRdb called the 5' RACE reads again in MiXCR, with one record for every CDR3 protein. The sample carries about 3,600 distinct CDR3 sequences, 4.5% to 6% recorded once. The starting material was lung tumor tissue, obtained at surgery. The receptor set was obtained from a female donor with early-stage non-small cell lung cancer.

This clonotype was recorded a few times. CDR3 sequence: CATSRTNKETQYF. CDR3 bases: TGTGCCACCAGCCGGACTAACAAAGAGACCCAGTACTTC. The chain combines TRBV24-1 with TRBJ2-5, with a weak D call TRBD2 (6 bases). The CDR3 is 13 amino acids. Germline V gene data show CDR1 as KGHDR and CDR2 as SFDVKD. Trimming took off 7 bases at V and 3 bases at J, with 11 bases between the two ends.

By frequency in the sample, this clonotype is medium-sized (0.01 to 0.1%). The CDR3 here is CSVKDSGGRGETQYF. CDR3 sequence (DNA): TGCAGCGTTAAGGATAGCGGGGGTCGAGGGGAGACCCAGTACTTC. The V call is TRBV29-1, the J call TRBJ2-5; 9 bases fit TRBD2. The CDR3 totals 15 residues. The germline gives CDR1 SQVTM, CDR2 ANQGSEA. V shed 5 bases, J shed 5 bases, and the junction held 12 bases outside the gene matches.

This clonotype has a count of ten or more. The chain is built from TRBV15 and TRBJ1-2, with D unclear. Looked up from germline, CDR1 is LNHNV and CDR2 is YYDKDF (reference sequence). The CDR3 runs to 15 residues. The V end lost 0 bases, the J end lost 2 bases, and 10 bases lay between the germline ends. The CDR3 protein is CATSRDYVSNYGYTF. DNA for the CDR3: TGTGCCACCAGCAGAGACTATGTATCAAACTATGGCTACACCTTC.

This clonotype came up many times. CDR3 sequence (DNA): TGCAGCGTGGGGGGACTCACGGGAAACACTGAAGCTTTCTTT. It is translated as CSVGGLTGNTEAFF. The chain recombines TRBV29-1 with TRBJ1-1; possible D gene TRBD1, 5 bases. V was shortened by 6 bases and J by 2 bases, with 16 bases between the two germline ends. Germline V CDR1 and CDR2: SQVTM, ANQGSEA. This CDR3 spans 14 amino acids.

This clonotype was seen at least ten times. This chain joins TRBV6-2 or TRBV6-3 and TRBJ1-5; no clear D gene. Germline CDR1 reads MNHEY; CDR2 reads SVGEGT. The CDR3 sequence is 14 residues long. The ends were cut back, 2 bases at V and 7 bases at J, with 12 bases in the middle. The CDR3 region has the DNA TGTGCCAGCAGTTACACCCTCCTCCAACAGCCCCAGCATTTT. It translates to CASSYTLLQQPQHF.

This clonotype was recorded at least ten times. The chain couples TRBV11-2 to TRBJ2-5; the D is unclear. The V end was cut by 3 bases, the J end by 2 bases, with 13 bases between. This CDR3 has 15 amino acids. Germline loops: CDR1 SGHAT, CDR2 FQNNGV. CDR3 sequence: CASSLGYLLQETQYF. DNA for the CDR3: TGTGCCAGCAGCTTGGGCTATCTATTACAAGAGACCCAGTACTTC.

This clonotype counts as medium-sized. The chain couples TRBV20-1 to TRBJ1-4; perhaps TRBD1 as D (5 bases). There are 12 residues in the CDR3. Germline assignment: CDR1 DFQATT and CDR2 SNEGSKA (reference sequence). Trimming left V 5 bases short and J 2 bases short, with 6 bases between. In DNA form, the CDR3 reads TGCAGTGCTCCAGGGACTAATGAAAAACTGTTTTTT. It yields the protein CSAPGTNEKLFF.

The table lists this clonotype with many counts. V gene TRBV10-3 combines with J gene TRBJ1-6; 8 bases agree with TRBD1. The germline CDR1 and CDR2 sequences are ENHRY and SYGVKD. Germline trimming cut 4 bases from V and 9 bases from J; bases unmatched to any gene: 8. CDR3 length: 15 residues. CDR3 DNA: TGTGCCATCAGTGGCCCGGACAGGGCGAGTTCACCCCTCCACTTT. It yields the protein CAISGPDRASSPLHF.

This clonotype has at least ten counts. It may be a read error: a sequence one base away is much more abundant. The J gene is TRBJ2-1, the V gene TRBV7-2; D unclear. The CDR3 has 12 amino acids. V was shortened by 5 bases and J by 3 bases, with 5 bases between the two germline ends. Looked up from germline, CDR1 is SGHTA and CDR2 is FQGNSA. Here the CDR3 reads CASSLCYNEQFF. CDR3 bases: TGTGCCAGCAGCCTTTGCTACAATGAGCAGTTCTTC.

By its share, this clonotype is medium-sized. The CDR3, as DNA: TGCAGTGCGATCAGCACAGATACGCAGTATTTT. Its translation: CSAISTDTQYF. This chain uses TRBV20-1 with TRBJ2-3; D remains unclear. The V gene lost 6 bases and the J gene lost 0 bases, with 4 bases spanning the gap. The CDR3 is 11 amino acids. Germline-derived CDR1 and CDR2 are DFQATT and SNEGSKA (reference sequence).

This clonotype is medium-sized (0.01 to 0.1%) within its sample. The chain links TRBV12-3 or TRBV12-4 to TRBJ1-6; 7 bases are a match to TRBD1. The CDR3 consists of 14 residues. V was pared by 5 bases and J by 7 bases, with 5 bases of the junction left unmatched. The CDR3 sequence is CASSLTGLNSPLHF. The CDR3 region has the DNA TGTGCCAGCAGTCTGACAGGGTTAAATTCACCCCTCCACTTT.

In its sample, this clonotype was seen once. This chain uses TRBV7-2 with TRBJ2-7, with D perhaps matching TRBD1 (6 bases). Trimming cost V 1 base and J 4 bases, with 11 bases left between them. CDR1 is SGHTA, CDR2 FQGNSA, per germline. The CDR3 runs 14 residues. CDR3 residues: CASSLVGQGYEQYF. The CDR3 region has the DNA TGTGCCAGCAGCTTAGTAGGTCAGGGGTACGAGCAGTACTTC.

This clonotype is categorized as medium-sized. The gene calls are TRBV12-3 or TRBV12-4 and TRBJ1-5, with D unclear. Trimming took 6 bases from V and 6 from J, leaving 9 bases between them. This CDR3 spans 12 amino acids. In DNA, the CDR3 is TGTGCCAGCAGGGTAGGGTCTCAGCCCCAGCATTTT. This encodes CASRVGSQPQHF.

In its sample, this clonotype was seen many times. The V call is TRBV18, the J call TRBJ2-4; the match to TRBD1 covers 7 bases. This CDR3 is 16 amino acids long. Germline loops: CDR1 KGHSH, CDR2 LQKENI. V was clipped by 3 bases and J by 0 bases; unmatched bases: 5. The CDR3 loop reads CASSPGQAVAKNIQYF. DNA of the CDR3: TGTGCCAGCTCACCTGGACAGGCGGTAGCCAAAAACATTCAGTACTTC.

By its share, this clonotype is medium-sized. The gene calls are TRBV28 and TRBJ2-7, with D hard to call. The CDR3 is 11 amino acids. The V end was cut by 6 bases, the J end by 5 bases, with 8 bases between. CDR1 is MDHEN, CDR2 SYDVKM, per germline. The CDR3 coding sequence is TGTGCCAGCAGGGGTCTCGACGAGCAGTACTTC. This translates into CASRGLDEQYF. Full variable domain (outside the CDR3, taken from reference TRBV28 and TRBJ2-7): DVKVTQSSRYLVKRTGEKVFLECVQDMDHENMFWYRQDPGLGLRLIYFSYDVKMKEKGDIPEGYSVSREKKERFSLILESASTNQTSMYLCASRGLDEQYFGPGTRLTVT.

This clonotype is classed as medium-sized. The genes are TRBV20-1 and TRBJ2-3; 12 bases align to TRBD1. CDR1 DFQATT and CDR2 SNEGSKA come from the germline V gene (reference sequence). CDR3 length: 18 residues. With 4 bases clipped from V and 1 base from J, the junction kept 12 bases outside the gene matches. As DNA, the CDR3 is TGCAGTGCTACCGCCGGGACAGGGGGCTTCTACGGCACAGATACGCAGTATTTT. It encodes CSATAGTGGFYGTDTQYF.

This clonotype is medium-sized (0.01 to 0.1%) in the sample. Sequence at one end of the junction differs from germline and may be a read error. V usage is TRBV6-2 or TRBV6-3 and J usage is TRBJ1-6, with D maybe TRBD1 (5 bases). The CDR3 spans 12 residues. Germline V gene sequence: CDR1 MNHEY, CDR2 SVGEGT. CDR3 loop: CASSYPDPGLVF. For the CDR3, the DNA is TGTGCCAGCAGTTATCCCGACCCGGGACTCGTCTTT.

By share of the sample, this clonotype is medium-sized. The chain combines TRBV11-2 with TRBJ2-7, with 7 bases lining up with TRBD2. V shed 1 base, J shed 2 bases, and the junction held 5 bases outside the gene matches. The CDR3 covers 15 residues. Germline V gene lookup returns CDR1 SGHAT and CDR2 FQNNGV. The CDR3 nucleotides are TGTGCCAGCAGCTTAGGGGGGGGTAATGCCTACGAGCAGTACTTC. Amino acids: CASSLGGGNAYEQYF.